These 10 T cell receptor beta chains came from one sample sequenced in a study of human T cells and chemical hapten exposure (dated by TCRdb to the early 2020s). Total RNA was extracted from unfractionated whole blood collected in Tempus Blood RNA tubes. Libraries were built with 5' RACE. The run used an Illumina MiSeq. Starting from the raw public reads, TCRdb applied fastp trimming at Q25, assembled clones with MiXCR and retained in-frame beta chains. Rows are combined by CDR3 protein, so each entry shows the most common genes and DNA. The sample has about 140,000 distinct CDR3 sequences on record, roughly 4% of them singletons. The top ten hold about 1.3% of the sample. The receptors originated from a female donor in good health.

This clonotype was detected ten times or more. The gene calls are TRBV7-2 and TRBJ1-4; no firm D call. Germline V CDR1 and CDR2: SGHTA, FQGNSA. CDR3 length: 15 amino acids. V lost 3 bases and J 0 bases, leaving 8 bases between the germline ends. The CDR3 loop is CASSFTAATNEKLFF. In DNA, the CDR3 is TGTGCCAGCAGCTTCACAGCTGCAACTAATGAAAAACTGTTTTTT.

This clonotype was seen ten or more times. The CDR3 region has the DNA TGTGCCAGCAGCGCACGGACTAGCTCGAACACCGGGGAGCTGTTTTTT. Protein sequence: CASSARTSSNTGELFF. The chain links TRBV7-9 to TRBJ2-2; 8 bases match TRBD2. CDR1 is SEHNR and CDR2 is FQNEAQ in the germline V gene (reference sequence). With 5 bases clipped from V and 0 bases from J, the junction kept 5 bases outside the gene matches. CDR3 length: 16 amino acids. Full variable domain (remainder filled in from reference TRBV7-9 and TRBJ2-2): DTGVSQNPRHKITKRGQNVTFRCDPISEHNRLYWYRQTLGQGPEFLTYFQNEAQLEKSRLLSDRFSAERPKGSFSTLEIQRTEQGDSAMYLCASSARTSSNTGELFFGEGSRLTVL.

This clonotype appeared many times. V and J are TRBV14 and TRBJ2-1; 9 nucleotides agree with TRBD1. Trimming cost V 2 bases and J 13 bases; bases outside gene matches: 6. There are 13 residues in the CDR3. The germline V gene has CDR1 SGHDN and CDR2 FVKESK. The CDR3 region has the DNA TGTGCCAGCAGCCAAATACAGGGGGCCGATCAGTTCTTC. This translates into CASSQIQGADQFF.

This clonotype has a count of ten or more. V usage is TRBV5-1 and J usage is TRBJ1-2, with D maybe TRBD1 (6 bases). This CDR3 is 14 amino acids long. Germline values: CDR1 SGHRS, CDR2 YFSETQ. V was clipped by 4 bases and J by 2 bases, with 12 bases between them. CDR3 residues: CASSPQGQNYGYTF. DNA of the CDR3: TGCGCCAGCAGCCCGCAGGGGCAGAACTATGGCTACACCTTC.

In its sample, this clonotype was seen many times. The chain couples TRBV28 to TRBJ1-1, with 10 bases lining up with TRBD1. The CDR3 consists of 14 residues. Unmatched junction bases numbered 5, after V lost 10 bases and J lost 0 bases. CDR1 is MDHEN and CDR2 is SYDVKM in the germline V gene. The CDR3 region is CATGQGNMNTEAFF. As DNA, the CDR3 is TGTGCCACGGGACAGGGGAACATGAACACTGAAGCTTTCTTT.

CDR3 coding DNA: TGCGCCAGCAGCTTGGGTGGCGAAGAGACCCAGTACTTC. Translation: CASSLGGEETQYF. The rearrangement links TRBV5-1 to TRBJ2-5; D not certain. Germline assignment: CDR1 SGHRS and CDR2 YFSETQ. V dropped 0 bases and J dropped 3 bases, with 6 bases sitting between them. CDR3 length: 13 amino acids.

This clonotype has a count of ten or more. The chain joins TRBV29-1 to TRBJ2-3; D may match TRBD1 or TRBD2 (5 bases each). There are 15 residues in the CDR3. Trimming took 6 bases from V and 3 from J, leaving 19 bases between them. Germline V CDR1 and CDR2: SQVTM, ANQGSEA. The CDR3 loop is CSVATNEGNTDTQYF. CDR3 sequence (DNA): TGCAGCGTCGCTACGAATGAGGGGAATACAGATACGCAGTATTTT.

This clonotype has a count of ten or more. The chain couples TRBV7-8 to TRBJ2-1; D not resolved. Trimming took 5 bases from V and 9 from J, leaving 11 bases between them. This CDR3 contains 12 residues. The V gene's germline CDR1 is SGHVS and CDR2 FQNEAQ. The CDR3 DNA sequence: TGTGCCAGCAGCCATATCCCCCCTGAGCAGTTCTTC. Translating it yields CASSHIPPEQFF.

Details on this clonotype: The junction and the germline gene differ at one end; a read error may be behind it. The CDR3 sequence is CASTRQGHENGDTF. In nucleotides, the CDR3 is TGTGCCAGCACCCGCCAGGGACATGAAAATGGCGACACCTTC. The chain links TRBV12-3 or TRBV12-4 to TRBJ1-2, with D perhaps matching TRBD1 (6 bases). This CDR3 has 14 residues.

Many counts were recorded for this clonotype. V gene TRBV29-1 combines with J gene TRBJ1-1; 7 nucleotides match TRBD1. The CDR3 runs to 13 residues. Germline-derived CDR1 and CDR2 are SQVTM and ANQGSEA. V lost 5 bases and J lost 1; bases outside the gene matches: 4. The CDR3 spells CSVWRGRNTEAFF. DNA for the CDR3: TGCAGCGTTTGGAGGGGGCGGAACACTGAAGCTTTCTTT. The full variable domain, completed using reference TRBV29-1 and TRBJ1-1, is SAVISQKPSRDICQRGTSLTIQCQVDSQVTMMFWYRQQPGQSLTLIATANQGSEATYESGFVIDKFPISRPNLTFSTLTVSNMSPEDSSIYLCSVWRGRNTEAFFGQGTRLTVV.